What follows are 8 T cell receptor beta chains derived from one specimen sequenced in a study of shared clonotypes between healthy human individuals. Measured with immunoSEQ multiplex PCR; TCRdb has only the in-frame clones, and not every one. The repertoire holds some 1 million clones, with 70% to 80% as singletons. Material: memory CD4+ T cells sorted from blood. Subset of the sample: CD45RA-negative fraction. The receptors shown here come from a man aged 18 to 35 in good health.

The chain is built from TRBV28 and TRBJ1-4; a weak D match, TRBD1 (5 bases). Germline CDR1 MDHEN, CDR2 SYDVKM. The CDR3 sequence is 16 residues long. Trimming took off 2 bases at V and 3 bases at J, with 13 bases between the two ends. This chain's CDR3 is CASSLMRGTANEKLFF. The CDR3 coding sequence is TGTGCCAGCAGTTTAATGAGGGGTACGGCTAATGAAAAACTGTTTTTT.

The chain combines TRBV11-2 with TRBJ1-6; 7 positions match TRBD1. From germline, CDR1 is SGHAT and CDR2 FQNNGV. The CDR3 spans 15 residues. Trimming cost V 3 bases and J 10 bases; bases outside gene matches: 9. The CDR3 DNA is TGTGCCAGCAGCTTTTTACAGGGGAAGGGATCACCCCTCCACTTT. Amino acid sequence: CASSFLQGKGSPLHF. Using reference TRBV11-2 and TRBJ1-6 for the parts outside the CDR3, the full variable domain is EAGVAQSPRYKIIEKRQSVAFWCNPISGHATLYWYQQILGQGPKLLIQFQNNGVVDDSQLPKDRFSAERLKGVDSTLKIQPAKLEDSAVYLCASSFLQGKGSPLHFGNGTRLTVT.

This clone was counted between two and nine times. This chain uses TRBV10-3 with TRBJ2-7, with D possibly being TRBD2 (6 bases). There are 13 residues in the CDR3. CDR1 and CDR2 from the germline V gene are ENHRY and SYGVKD. The ends were cut back, 11 bases at V and 3 bases at J, with 17 bases in the middle. DNA of the CDR3: TGTGCCGCCAGACGGGACTCAGACTACGAGCAGTACTTC. Protein: CAARRDSDYEQYF.

The chain uses TRBV10-1 and TRBJ1-1; D not resolved. There are 13 residues in the CDR3. V shed 6 bases and J shed 1 base, with 9 bases lying between them. Per the germline V gene, CDR1 is WNHNN and CDR2 is SYGVQD (reference sequence). The CDR3 here is CASSDTRNTEAFF. The CDR3 DNA follows: TGCGCCAGCAGCGACACAAGGAACACTGAAGCTTTCTTT.

CDR3 region: CSVEGQAPYEQYF. The CDR3 DNA sequence: TGCAGCGTTGAAGGTCAGGCGCCCTACGAGCAGTACTTC. The chain joins TRBV29-1 to TRBJ2-7; D not certain. CDR1 and CDR2 from the germline V gene are SQVTM and ANQGSEA. Trimming cost V 1 base and J 2 bases, with 9 bases left between them. The CDR3 covers 13 residues.

The chain's CDR3 is CASRVRCNQPQHF. CDR3 sequence (DNA): TGCGCGTCCAGGGTAAGGTGCAATCAGCCCCAGCATTTT. This rearrangement joins TRBV23-1 to TRBJ1-5; D is perhaps TRBD1 (5 bases). TRBV23-1 is placed among ORFs of uncertain function. The CDR3 totals 13 residues.

The rearrangement joins TRBV10-3 to TRBJ1-2, with 7 bases matching TRBD1. This CDR3 region has 14 residues. The germline CDR1 and CDR2 sequences are ENHRY and SYGVKD. V shed 2 bases, J shed 4 bases, and the junction held 4 bases outside the gene matches. CDR3 in amino acids: CAISEGRGGYGYTF. The CDR3 region has the DNA TGTGCCATCAGTGAGGGCAGGGGGGGCTATGGCTACACCTTC.

The gene calls are TRBV18 and TRBJ1-4, with no clear D. Trimming pared 1 base from V and 8 bases from J, leaving 8 bases between. The CDR3 totals 13 residues. The V gene's germline CDR1 is KGHSH and CDR2 LQKENI. The CDR3 DNA follows: TGTGCCAGCTCACCACTCAGTCGGGAAAAACTGTTTTTT. Encoded protein: CASSPLSREKLFF. Drawing the rest from reference TRBV18 and TRBJ1-4, the complete variable domain is NAGVMQNPRHLVRRRGQEARLRCSPMKGHSHVYWYRQLPEEGLKFMVYLQKENIIDESGMPKERFSAEFPKEGPSILRIQQVVRGDSAAYFCASSPLSREKLFFGSGTQLSVL.